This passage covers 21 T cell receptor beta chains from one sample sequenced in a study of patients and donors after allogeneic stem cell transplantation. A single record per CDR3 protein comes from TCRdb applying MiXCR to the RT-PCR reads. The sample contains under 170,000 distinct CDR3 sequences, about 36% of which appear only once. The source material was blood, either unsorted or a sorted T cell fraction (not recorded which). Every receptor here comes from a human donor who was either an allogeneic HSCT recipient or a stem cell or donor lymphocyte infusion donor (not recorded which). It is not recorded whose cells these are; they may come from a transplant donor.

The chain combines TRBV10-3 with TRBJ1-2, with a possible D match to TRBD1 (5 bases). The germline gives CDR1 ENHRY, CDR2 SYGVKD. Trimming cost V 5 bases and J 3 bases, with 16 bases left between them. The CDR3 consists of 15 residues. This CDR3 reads CAISMTVPWDYGYTF. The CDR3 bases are TGTGCCATCAGTATGACAGTACCCTGGGACTATGGCTACACCTTC.

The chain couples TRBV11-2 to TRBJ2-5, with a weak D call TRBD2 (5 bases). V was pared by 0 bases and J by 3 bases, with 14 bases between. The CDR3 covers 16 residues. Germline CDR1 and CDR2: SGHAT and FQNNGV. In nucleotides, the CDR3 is TGTGCCAGCAGCTTAGATCAAGGACTCCCAAAAGAGACCCAGTACTTC. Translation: CASSLDQGLPKETQYF.

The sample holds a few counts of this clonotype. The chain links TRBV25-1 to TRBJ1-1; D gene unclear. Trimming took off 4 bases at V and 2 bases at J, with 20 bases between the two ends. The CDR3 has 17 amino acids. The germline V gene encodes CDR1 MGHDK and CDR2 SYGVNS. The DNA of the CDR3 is TGTGCCAGCAGTGTGAGCGGCAGCCCGATTATTAACACTGAAGCTTTCTTT. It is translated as CASSVSGSPIINTEAFF.

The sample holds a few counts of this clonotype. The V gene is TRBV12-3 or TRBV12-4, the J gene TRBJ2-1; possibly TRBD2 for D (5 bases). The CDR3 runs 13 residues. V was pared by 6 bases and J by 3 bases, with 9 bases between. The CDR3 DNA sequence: TGTGCCAGCAGCCGGGGTTTCTACAATGAGCAGTTCTTC. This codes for CASSRGFYNEQFF.

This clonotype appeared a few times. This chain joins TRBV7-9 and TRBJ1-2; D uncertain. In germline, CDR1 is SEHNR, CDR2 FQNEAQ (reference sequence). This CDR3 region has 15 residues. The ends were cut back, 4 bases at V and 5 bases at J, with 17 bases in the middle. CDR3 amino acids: CASSSPGRAAYGYTF. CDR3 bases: TGTGCCAGCAGCTCCCCGGGCCGGGCAGCGTATGGCTACACCTTC.

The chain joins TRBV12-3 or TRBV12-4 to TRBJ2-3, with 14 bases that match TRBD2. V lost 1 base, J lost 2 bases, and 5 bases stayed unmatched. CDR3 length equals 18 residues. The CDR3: CASSLEGLAGAITDTQYF. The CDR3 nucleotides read TGTGCCAGCAGTTTAGAGGGACTAGCGGGGGCGATCACAGATACGCAGTATTTT.

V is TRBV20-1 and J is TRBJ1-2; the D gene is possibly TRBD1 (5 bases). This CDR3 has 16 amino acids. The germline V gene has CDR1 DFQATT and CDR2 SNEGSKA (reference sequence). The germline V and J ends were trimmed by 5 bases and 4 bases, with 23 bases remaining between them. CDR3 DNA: TGCAGTGCTTCCCGATCGAAGGCAGCAGGGATCTATGGCTACACCTTC. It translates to CSASRSKAAGIYGYTF.

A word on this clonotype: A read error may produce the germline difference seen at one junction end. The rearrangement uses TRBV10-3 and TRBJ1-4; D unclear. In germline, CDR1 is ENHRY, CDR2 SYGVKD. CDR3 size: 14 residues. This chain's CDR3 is CAIGSQTRNKKLFF. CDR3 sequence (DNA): TGTGCCATCGGGTCGCAGACCCGTAATAAAAAACTGTTTTTT.

The CDR3 spells CASSLAGANGYTF. The CDR3, as DNA: TGTGCCAGCAGCTTGGCGGGGGCAAACGGCTACACCTTC. This rearrangement joins TRBV5-5 to TRBJ1-2; weak D call: TRBD1 (6 bases). Trimming removed 0 bases at V and 8 bases at J, with 11 bases between. The CDR3 has 13 residues. Germline assignment: CDR1 SGHKS and CDR2 YYEKEE (reference sequence).

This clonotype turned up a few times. The chain's CDR3 is CASSLHRQGGYEQYV. The CDR3 DNA reads TGTGCCAGCAGCTTGCATAGACAGGGAGGGTACGAGCAGTACGTC. The V call is TRBV7-6, the J call TRBJ2-7; D could derive from TRBD1 or TRBD2 (7 bases each). Germline-derived CDR1 and CDR2 are SGHVS and FNYEAQ. The CDR3 contains 15 residues. V lost 3 bases, J lost 4 bases, and 16 bases lay in between.

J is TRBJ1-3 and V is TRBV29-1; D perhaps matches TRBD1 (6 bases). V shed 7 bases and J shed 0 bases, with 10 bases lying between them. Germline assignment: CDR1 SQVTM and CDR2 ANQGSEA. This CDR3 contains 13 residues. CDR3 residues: CSAGVTSGNTIYF. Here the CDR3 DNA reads TGCAGCGCAGGGGTTACCTCTGGAAACACCATATATTTT.

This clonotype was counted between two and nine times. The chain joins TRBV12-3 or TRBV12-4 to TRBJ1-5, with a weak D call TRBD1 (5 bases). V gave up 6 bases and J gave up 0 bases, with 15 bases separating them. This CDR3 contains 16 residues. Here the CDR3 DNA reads TGTGCCAGCAGACGGTCCGGGACGGATAGCAATCAGCCCCAGCATTTT. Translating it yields CASRRSGTDSNQPQHF.

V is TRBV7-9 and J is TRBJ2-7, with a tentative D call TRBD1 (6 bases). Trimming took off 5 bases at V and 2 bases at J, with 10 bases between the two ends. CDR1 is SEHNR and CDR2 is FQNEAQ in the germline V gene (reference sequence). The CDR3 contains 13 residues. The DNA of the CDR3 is TGTGCCAGCAGCCTTGACAGGACCTACGAGCAGTACGTC. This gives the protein CASSLDRTYEQYV.

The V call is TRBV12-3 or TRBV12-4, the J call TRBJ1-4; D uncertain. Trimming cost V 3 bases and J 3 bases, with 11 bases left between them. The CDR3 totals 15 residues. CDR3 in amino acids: CASSFSGKSNEKLFF. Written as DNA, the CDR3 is TGTGCCAGCAGTTTCTCCGGGAAGTCTAATGAAAAACTGTTTTTT.

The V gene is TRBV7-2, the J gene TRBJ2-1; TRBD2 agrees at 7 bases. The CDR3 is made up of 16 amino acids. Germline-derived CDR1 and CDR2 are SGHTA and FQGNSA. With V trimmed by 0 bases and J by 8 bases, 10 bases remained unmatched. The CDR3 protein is CASSLALGGREDEQFF. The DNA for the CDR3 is TGTGCCAGCAGCTTAGCGCTGGGAGGGAGGGAGGATGAGCAGTTCTTC.

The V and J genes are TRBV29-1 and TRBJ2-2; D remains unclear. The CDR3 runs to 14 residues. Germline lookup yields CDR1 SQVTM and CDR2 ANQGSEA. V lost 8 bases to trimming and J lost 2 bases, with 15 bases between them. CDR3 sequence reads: CSIWTTENTGELFF. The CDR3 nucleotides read TGCAGCATATGGACGACCGAAAACACCGGGGAGCTGTTTTTT.

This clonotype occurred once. The DNA of the CDR3 is TGTGCCAGCAGCTCCATTGGACTAGCGCCGGAGACCCAGTACTTC. Residues: CASSSIGLAPETQYF. The chain joins TRBV5-4 to TRBJ2-5; TRBD2 matches 9 bases. Unmatched junction bases numbered 8, after V lost 3 bases and J lost 5 bases. Germline V lookup: CDR1 SGHNT, CDR2 YYREEE (reference sequence). This CDR3 is 15 amino acids long.

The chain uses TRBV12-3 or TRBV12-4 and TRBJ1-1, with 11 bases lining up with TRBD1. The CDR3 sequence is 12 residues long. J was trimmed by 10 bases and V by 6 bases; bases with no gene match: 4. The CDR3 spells CASSPGQGGAFF. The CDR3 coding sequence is TGTGCCAGCAGCCCGGGACAGGGGGGAGCTTTCTTT.

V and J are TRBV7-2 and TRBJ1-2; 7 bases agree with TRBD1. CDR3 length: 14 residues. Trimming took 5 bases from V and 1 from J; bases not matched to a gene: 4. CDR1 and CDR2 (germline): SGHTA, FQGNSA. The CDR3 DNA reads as TGTGCCAGCAGCACGGGACAGTTTAACTATGGCTACACCTTC. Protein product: CASSTGQFNYGYTF.

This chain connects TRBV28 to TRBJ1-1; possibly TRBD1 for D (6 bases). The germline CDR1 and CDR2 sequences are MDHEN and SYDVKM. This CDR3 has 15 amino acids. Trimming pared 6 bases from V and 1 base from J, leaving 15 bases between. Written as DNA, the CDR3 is TGTGCCAGCAGCTCTTCAGGGGTTAGGAACACTGAAGCTTTCTTT. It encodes CASSSSGVRNTEAFF.

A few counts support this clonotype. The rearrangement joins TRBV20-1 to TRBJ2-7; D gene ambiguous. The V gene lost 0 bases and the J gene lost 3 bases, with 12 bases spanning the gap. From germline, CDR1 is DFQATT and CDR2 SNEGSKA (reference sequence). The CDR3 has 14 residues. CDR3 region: CSARDPRPRYEQYF. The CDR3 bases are TGCAGTGCTAGAGATCCCAGGCCCCGCTACGAGCAGTACTTC.